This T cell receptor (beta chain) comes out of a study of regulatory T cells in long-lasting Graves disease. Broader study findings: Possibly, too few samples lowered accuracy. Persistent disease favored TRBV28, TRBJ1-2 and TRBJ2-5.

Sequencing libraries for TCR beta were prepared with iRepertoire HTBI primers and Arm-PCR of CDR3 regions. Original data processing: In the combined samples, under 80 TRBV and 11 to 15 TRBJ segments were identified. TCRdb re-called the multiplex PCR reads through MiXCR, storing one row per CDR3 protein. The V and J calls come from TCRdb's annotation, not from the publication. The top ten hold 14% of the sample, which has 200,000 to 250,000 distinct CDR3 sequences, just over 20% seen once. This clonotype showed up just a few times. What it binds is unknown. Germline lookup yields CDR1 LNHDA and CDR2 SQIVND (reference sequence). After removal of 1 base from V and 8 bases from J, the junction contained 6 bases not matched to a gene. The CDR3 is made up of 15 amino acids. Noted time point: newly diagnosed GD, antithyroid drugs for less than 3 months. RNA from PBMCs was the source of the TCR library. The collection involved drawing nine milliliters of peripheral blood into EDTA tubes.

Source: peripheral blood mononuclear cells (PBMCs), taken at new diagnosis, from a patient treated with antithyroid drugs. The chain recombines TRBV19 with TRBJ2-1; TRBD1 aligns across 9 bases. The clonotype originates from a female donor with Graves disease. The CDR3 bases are TGTGCCAGTAGTATAGTGCCGGGACAGGGCCATGAGCAGTTCTTC. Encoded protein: CASSIVPGQGHEQFF.